Listed here are 13 T cell receptor beta chains from one sample, sequenced in a study of T cell responses to AZD1222 COVID-19 vaccine. The method was immunoSEQ multiplex PCR; TCRdb's version includes in-frame clones alone and lacks a portion of them. This sample yields 70,000 to 100,000 clones, of which about 93% are seen a single time; 3.1% belongs to the top ten. The sample here was peripheral blood, taken 28 days after the second AZD1222 dose. All receptors derive from an adult who received the AZD1222 COVID-19 vaccine.

The table lists this clone with a few counts. V usage is TRBV6-5 and J usage is TRBJ1-3; 9 nucleotides agree with TRBD1. Germline CDR1 MNHEY, CDR2 SVGAGI. The CDR3 is 14 residues long. V shed 6 bases and J 4 bases; nucleotides not matched to a gene: 4. This chain's CDR3 is CASSRGQGGNTIYF. The CDR3 bases are TGTGCCAGCAGCCGAGGACAGGGGGGAAACACCATATATTTT.

V and J are TRBV2 and TRBJ2-7; no definite D call. Trimming took off 7 bases at V and 2 bases at J, with 15 bases between the two ends. The CDR3 has 14 amino acids. Germline V gene sequence: CDR1 SNHLY, CDR2 FYNNEI. This chain's CDR3 is CASKGTQFTYEQYF. Here the CDR3 DNA reads TGTGCCAGCAAGGGCACACAATTTACCTACGAGCAGTACTTC.

This chain uses TRBV6-1 with TRBJ2-7; 9 positions agree with TRBD2. Unmatched junction bases numbered 3, after V lost 3 bases and J lost 0 bases. This CDR3 is 15 amino acids long. Germline V gene data show CDR1 as MNHNS and CDR2 as SASEGT. As DNA, the CDR3 is TGTGCCAGCAGTGACCTAGCGGGGAACTCCTACGAGCAGTACTTC. It yields the protein CASSDLAGNSYEQYF.

The chain carries TRBV12-5 and TRBJ1-2; D is uncertain. V shed 10 bases and J shed 7 bases, with 7 bases lying between them. Germline V gene data show CDR1 as LGHNT and CDR2 as FRNRAP. The CDR3 runs to 9 residues. CDR3 residues: CATSGGYTF. Written as DNA, the CDR3 is TGTGCTACCTCGGGTGGCTACACCTTC.

The chain combines TRBV2 with TRBJ1-2; 7 bases map to TRBD1. Germline V gene data show CDR1 as SNHLY and CDR2 as FYNNEI. V trimming: 5 bases; J trimming: 8 bases; junction bases outside the gene matches: 8. This CDR3 contains 13 residues. The CDR3 sequence is CASSSRQGWGYTF. CDR3 nucleotide sequence: TGTGCCAGCAGTTCTCGACAGGGATGGGGCTACACCTTC.

The V and J genes are TRBV19 and TRBJ2-3; D unresolved. The CDR3 has 14 amino acids. Germline V CDR1 and CDR2: LNHDA, SQIVND (reference sequence). With 4 bases removed from V and 1 base from J, the gap between germline ends came to 9 bases. The CDR3 sequence is CASSRRRGTDTQYF. For the CDR3, the DNA is TGTGCCAGTAGTAGAAGACGGGGCACAGATACGCAGTATTTT. Supplemented by reference TRBV19 and TRBJ2-3, the full variable domain reads DGGITQSPKYLFRKEGQNVTLSCEQNLNHDAMYWYRQDPGQGLRLIYYSQIVNDFQKGDIAEGYSVSREKKESFPLTVTSAQKNPTAFYLCASSRRRGTDTQYFGPGTRLTVL.

This chain joins TRBV30 and TRBJ1-1; a weak D match, TRBD1 (5 bases). Trimming left V 8 bases short and J 4 bases short, with 14 bases between. Germline CDR1 is GTSNPN and CDR2 is SVGIG (reference sequence). This CDR3 contains 12 residues. CDR3 amino acids: CAGTGRFTEAFF. The CDR3 DNA reads TGTGCCGGGACCGGGAGGTTCACTGAAGCTTTCTTT.

This clone has more than one count but fewer than ten. The chain recombines TRBV4-1 with TRBJ2-6, with D unclear. V shed 0 bases and J shed 1 base, with 4 bases lying between them. CDR1 and CDR2 (germline): MGHRA, YSYEKL. The CDR3 length is 15 residues. The CDR3 region has the DNA TGCGCCAGCAGCCAAGACAGTTCTGGGGCCAACGTCCTGACTTTC. Protein product: CASSQDSSGANVLTF.

The chain carries TRBV14 and TRBJ1-2; the match to TRBD1 covers 8 bases. The CDR3 runs 19 residues. The trim removed 0 bases at V and 4 bases at J, leaving 16 bases unmatched. CDR1 and CDR2 (germline): SGHDN, FVKESK. CDR3 bases: TGTGCCAGCAGCCAAGATTTGGGGGACAGGTTCCCACCACTCTATGGCTACACCTTC. This codes for CASSQDLGDRFPPLYGYTF. The full variable domain, in which reference TRBV14 and TRBJ1-2 provide the parts outside the CDR3, is EAGVTQFPSHSVIEKGQTVTLRCDPISGHDNLYWYRRVMGKEIKFLLHFVKESKQDESGMPNNRFLAERTGGTYSTLKVQPAELEDSGVYFCASSQDLGDRFPPLYGYTFGSGTRLTVV.

This clone was observed a handful of times. The rearrangement links TRBV6-5 to TRBJ2-3; D might be TRBD1 (6 bases). The V gene's germline CDR1 is MNHEY and CDR2 SVGAGI. V was clipped by 6 bases and J by 6 bases, with 10 bases between them. This CDR3 has 12 residues. CDR3 amino acids: CASRGQWDTQYF. The CDR3 bases are TGTGCCAGCAGGGGACAATGGGATACGCAGTATTTT.

The chain recombines TRBV18 with TRBJ1-1; no firm D call. Trimming stripped 2 bases from V and 1 base from J, with 8 bases between. CDR1 is KGHSH, CDR2 LQKENI, per germline. CDR3 size: 14 residues. CDR3 DNA sequence: TGTGCCAGCTCACCATCGGGTAGGAACACTGAAGCTTTCTTT. It yields the protein CASSPSGRNTEAFF.

This chain connects TRBV6-6 to TRBJ1-4, with a possible D match to TRBD1 (5 bases). Germline V gene data show CDR1 as MNHNY and CDR2 as SVGAGI (reference sequence). CDR3 size: 14 residues. V was trimmed by 5 bases and J by 6 bases, leaving 13 bases between them. The CDR3 protein is CASSRSGPYEKLFF. In DNA, the CDR3 is TGTGCCAGCAGTCGATCGGGACCTTATGAAAAACTGTTTTTT.

The chain has TRBV7-9 and TRBJ2-5, with 11 bases lining up with TRBD1. This CDR3 spans 15 amino acids. The ends lost 4 bases at V and 7 bases at J; junction bases unmatched: 8. Looked up from germline, CDR1 is SEHNR and CDR2 is FQNEAQ (reference sequence). DNA of the CDR3: TGTGCCAGCAGCTCGGGACAGGGGGGATTGGCGACCCAGTACTTC. Amino acids: CASSSGQGGLATQYF.